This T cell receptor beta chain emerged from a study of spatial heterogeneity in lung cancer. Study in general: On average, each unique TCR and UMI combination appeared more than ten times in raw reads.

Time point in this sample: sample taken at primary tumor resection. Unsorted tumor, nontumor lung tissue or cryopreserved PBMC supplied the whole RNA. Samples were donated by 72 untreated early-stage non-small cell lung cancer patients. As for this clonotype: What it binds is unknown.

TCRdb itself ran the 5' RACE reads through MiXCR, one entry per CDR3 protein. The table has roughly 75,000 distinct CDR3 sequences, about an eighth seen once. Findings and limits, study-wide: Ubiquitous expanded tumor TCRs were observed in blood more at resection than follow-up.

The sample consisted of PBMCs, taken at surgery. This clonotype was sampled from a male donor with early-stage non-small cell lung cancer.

The CDR3 reads CASSLGDRETQYF. CDR3 nucleotide sequence: TGCGCCAGCAGCTTGGGGGACAGAGAGACCCAGTACTTC. V and J are TRBV5-1 and TRBJ2-5; TRBD1 matches at 7 bases. There are 13 residues in the CDR3. Germline V gives CDR1 SGHRS, CDR2 YFSETQ. V dropped 0 bases and J dropped 4; count of bases not matched to a gene: 0.